The clone carrying this T cell receptor (beta chain) was counted many times. What it binds is not known. The CDR3 is made up of 13 amino acids. Germline lookup yields CDR1 MNHEY and CDR2 SVGEGT. V lost 3 bases and J 5 bases, leaving 8 bases between the germline ends. The SP2 primer and nested alpha and beta constant region primers amplified ligated cDNA in four rounds. Reverse transcription of blood and skin TCR RNA was primed at alpha and beta constant regions. Using its own MiXCR run on the UMI-ligation and nested PCR reads, TCRdb lists one record per CDR3 protein. The sample shows 25,000 to 30,000 distinct CDR3 sequences, roughly 5.4% of them seen only once. TCR cDNA received a 3' ligated oligonucleotide that carried a UMI. RNA was extracted from over 2 ml of whole blood of healthy adults. Unsorted total RNA, 1 to 1000 ng, was DNase treated before reverse transcription. The data stem from a study of naive and memory T cell subsets.

Study observations and caveats: Potentially, T cell activation and differentiation skew this RNA-based measurement.

This chain uses TRBV6-2 or TRBV6-3 with TRBJ2-1; D is unresolved. The sample taken for sequencing was blood. This TCR was recovered from an adult in good health. The CDR3 spells CASSYVRNNEQFF. CDR3 coding DNA: TGTGCCAGCAGTTATGTCAGGAACAATGAGCAGTTCTTC.